This T cell receptor (beta chain) was sequenced for a study of identical twins. Study findings and constraints: Cord blood's abundant beta clonotypes had fewer insertions, unlike memory repertoires.

The CDR3 sequence is 17 residues long. J was trimmed by 3 bases and V by 6 bases; bases with no gene match: 9. This clonotype was observed a few times. Its antigen remains unidentified. MiXCR was run by TCRdb on the 5' RACE reads, yielding one entry per CDR3 protein. The sample holds fewer than 250,000 distinct CDR3 sequences, 9.4% seen once. The chain is built from TRBV12-3 or TRBV12-4 and TRBJ2-6; TRBD1 agrees at 9 bases. Sample: memory (CD45RO+) T cells sorted from blood. The clonotype was recovered from a woman aged 18-30 years in good health. CDR3 loop: CASRQHRGRSGANVLTF. The CDR3 DNA reads as TGTGCCAGCAGACAGCACAGGGGGCGAAGTGGGGCCAACGTCCTGACTTTC.